One and the same sample provided the 2 T cell receptor beta chains below, sequenced in a study of patients with pleural tuberculosis. TCRdb passed the reads through MiXCR, listing each CDR3 protein once. In the table there are some 48,000 distinct CDR3 sequences, approximately 7.9% of which are singletons. These receptors came from a human donor with pleural tuberculosis.

This clonotype has a count of ten or more. The chain carries TRBV6-2 or TRBV6-3 and TRBJ2-7, with D possibly TRBD2 on 5 matching bases. Germline CDR1 reads MNHEY; CDR2 reads SVGEGT. The CDR3 length is 16 residues. Trimming left V 0 bases short and J 2 bases short, with 14 bases between. The CDR3 sequence is CASSYSSTTGTYEQYV. The CDR3 DNA follows: TGTGCCAGCAGTTACTCGAGTACGACGGGGACCTACGAGCAGTACGTC.

This clonotype was counted ten times or more. The chain is built from TRBV2 and TRBJ2-7; 7 positions agree with TRBD1. Germline V CDR1 and CDR2: SNHLY, FYNNEI. This CDR3 comprises 12 residues. V trimming: 4 bases; J trimming: 3 bases; junction bases outside the gene matches: 0. This chain's CDR3 is CASSGDSYEQYF. In nucleotides, the CDR3 is TGTGCCAGCAGTGGGGACAGCTACGAGCAGTACTTC.